Presented here are 15 T cell receptor beta chains from one specimen sequenced in a study of neurological immune-mediated disorders. TCRdb used MiXCR to reprocess the 5' RACE reads, holding one entry per CDR3 protein. The data contain some 38,000 distinct CDR3 sequences, roughly 13% of them singletons. Sequencing input: PBMCs. All receptors come from a woman aged 45-65 years with HTLV-1-associated myelopathy (HAM/TSP).

This clonotype was detected many times. The gene calls are TRBV10-3 and TRBJ2-7, with a weak D call TRBD1 (6 bases). Per the germline V gene, CDR1 is ENHRY and CDR2 is SYGVKD. Trimming left V 6 bases short and J 4 bases short, with 16 bases between. There are 14 residues in the CDR3. CDR3 sequence reads: CAIRGGRDKYEQYF. CDR3 DNA: TGTGCCATCAGAGGAGGCCGGGACAAATACGAGCAGTACTTC.

To note about this clonotype: One junction end disagrees with the germline gene, perhaps due to a read error. The chain recombines TRBV28 with TRBJ2-2; 7 bases agree with TRBD1. Germline CDR1 MDHEN, CDR2 SYDVKM. CDR3 length: 15 amino acids. CDR3 amino acids: CASSLTGKRTWELFF. The CDR3 DNA is TGTGCCAGCAGTTTGACAGGGAAACGCACCTGGGAGCTGTTTTTT.

This clonotype showed up many times. V usage is TRBV6-4 and J usage is TRBJ1-2, with 9 bases that match TRBD1. The CDR3 has 15 amino acids. CDR1 MRHNA and CDR2 SNTAGT come from the germline V gene. V gave up 6 bases and J gave up 5 bases; unmatched junction bases: 10. The CDR3 reads CASRARDREGYGYTF. In DNA form, the CDR3 reads TGTGCCAGCAGAGCCAGGGACAGGGAAGGTTATGGCTACACCTTC.

This clonotype was counted at least ten times. The V gene is TRBV6-5, the J gene TRBJ1-2; TRBD1 matches at 11 bases. CDR3 size: 16 residues. V trimming: 2 bases; J trimming: 4 bases; junction bases outside the gene matches: 6. The germline gives CDR1 MNHEY, CDR2 SVGAGI. DNA for the CDR3: TGTGCCAGCAGTTACGCAAGGACAGGGGGCGGCTATGGCTACACCTTC. Its translation is CASSYARTGGGYGYTF.

This clonotype was found many times. CDR3 amino acids: CASSELSSGNEQYF. CDR3 coding DNA: TGTGCCAGCAGTGAATTGAGTAGCGGGAACGAGCAGTACTTC. J is TRBJ2-7 and V is TRBV25-1, with 8 bases fitting TRBD2. The ends lost 1 base at V and 5 bases at J; junction bases unmatched: 4. From germline, CDR1 is MGHDK and CDR2 SYGVNS. This CDR3 contains 14 residues.

This clonotype was detected ten times or more. V and J are TRBV6-6 and TRBJ2-3, with TRBD2 identical over 7 bases. Per germline, CDR1 MNHNY and CDR2 SVGAGI (reference sequence). The CDR3 extends over 15 amino acids. Germline trimming cut 2 bases from V and 4 bases from J; bases unmatched to any gene: 6. CDR3 sequence: CASSYGGGKSDTQYF. The CDR3 DNA reads as TGTGCCAGCAGTTACGGCGGGGGAAAGTCAGATACGCAGTATTTT.

This clonotype has ten or more counts. The gene calls are TRBV10-3 and TRBJ2-1; TRBD2 agrees at 10 bases. Looked up from germline, CDR1 is ENHRY and CDR2 is SYGVKD. V shed 3 bases and J 3 bases; nucleotides not matched to a gene: 2. The CDR3 has 15 amino acids. Written as DNA, the CDR3 is TGTGCCATCAGTGATAGCGGGGGGATCTACAATGAGCAGTTCTTC. This sequence encodes CAISDSGGIYNEQFF.

There are many counts of this clonotype. The V gene is TRBV18, the J gene TRBJ1-4; D is possibly TRBD1 (5 bases). This CDR3 is 13 amino acids long. Trimming cost V 6 bases and J 8 bases, with 13 bases left between them. CDR1 and CDR2 (germline): KGHSH, LQKENI. CDR3 in DNA: TGTGCCAGCTCCGGACAAGCGTGGGAAAAACTGTTTTTT. Translation gives CASSGQAWEKLFF.

This clonotype was found many times. The rearrangement links TRBV20-1 to TRBJ2-5; 10 bases match TRBD2. CDR1 is DFQATT, CDR2 SNEGSKA, per germline (reference sequence). With 6 bases clipped from V and 2 bases from J, the junction kept 6 bases outside the gene matches. CDR3 length equals 14 residues. CDR3 DNA sequence: TGCAGTGCAATGACTAGCGGGCGTCAAGAGACCCAGTACTTC. Translation: CSAMTSGRQETQYF.

This clonotype was observed at least ten times. The chain joins TRBV7-2 to TRBJ1-4; D is ambiguous. Germline V CDR1 and CDR2: SGHTA, FQGNSA. Trimming stripped 0 bases from V and 6 bases from J, with 8 bases between. CDR3 size: 14 residues. CDR3 sequence (DNA): TGTGCCAGCAGCTTAGCCGCAAGATATGAAAAACTGTTTTTT. Protein: CASSLAARYEKLFF.

The rearrangement joins TRBV6-5 to TRBJ2-5, with D hard to call. Germline V gene lookup returns CDR1 MNHEY and CDR2 SVGAGI. V lost 7 bases and J lost 2, with 11 bases in between. There are 13 residues in the CDR3. The CDR3 DNA follows: TGTGCCAGCAAAATCCTGGCGCAAGAGACCCAGTACTTC. Encoded protein: CASKILAQETQYF.

There are many counts of this clonotype. The chain combines TRBV9 with TRBJ2-5; TRBD1 aligns across 7 bases. This CDR3 region has 14 residues. Germline-derived CDR1 and CDR2 are SGDLS and YYNGEE. V shed 4 bases and J 5 bases; nucleotides not matched to a gene: 8. The CDR3 nucleotides are TGTGCCAGCAGCATAGAAGGGGGCGGGGAGACCCAGTACTTC. This gives the protein CASSIEGGGETQYF.

In its sample, this clonotype was seen many times. This chain links TRBV12-3 or TRBV12-4 with TRBJ2-1; TRBD2 agrees at 16 bases. This CDR3 comprises 17 residues. The V gene end was trimmed by 6 bases and the J gene end by 3 bases; junction bases not matched to a gene: 5. The CDR3 loop reads CASRGLAGGQSYNEQFF. In nucleotides, the CDR3 is TGTGCCAGCAGGGGACTAGCGGGGGGGCAAAGCTACAATGAGCAGTTCTTC.

Many counts were recorded for this clonotype. The chain carries TRBV19 and TRBJ2-2; 7 bases line up with TRBD1. The ends lost 4 bases at V and 4 bases at J; junction bases unmatched: 6. CDR1 and CDR2 from the germline V gene are LNHDA and SQIVND (reference sequence). This CDR3 region has 15 residues. CDR3 loop: CASSSDRDGTGELFF. The CDR3 DNA sequence: TGTGCCAGTAGTAGTGACAGGGACGGCACCGGGGAGCTGTTTTTT.

In this sample, this clonotype turned up many times. The rearrangement joins TRBV27 to TRBJ2-1; either TRBD1 or TRBD2 may fit D (5 bases each). The germline gives CDR1 MNHEY, CDR2 SMNVEV (reference sequence). Trimming shortened V by 3 bases and J by 3 bases, and 12 bases separated the two germline ends. The CDR3 contains 15 residues. CDR3 DNA: TGTGCCAGCAGTTTTGTGGGGACGAACTACAATGAGCAGTTCTTC. Residues: CASSFVGTNYNEQFF.